The entry that follows covers one T cell receptor beta chain sequence. The PCR employed 60 Vbeta primers together with 13 Jbeta primers. Sequenced by immunoSEQ multiplex PCR; TCRdb stores in-frame clones only, minus some. The sample shows some 130,000 clones, 79% of them seen only once. The record originates from a study of cytomegalovirus exposure and HLA in healthy donors. Trimming shortened V by 5 bases and J by 4 bases, and 15 bases separated the two germline ends. Germline CDR1 SEHNR, CDR2 FQNEAQ (reference sequence). There are 14 residues in the CDR3. This chain connects TRBV7-9 to TRBJ2-7; D is uncertain. The source of this sequence is a man aged 35 to 55 in good health and CMV-seropositive. Material for sequencing was PBMCs. In nucleotides, the CDR3 is TGTGCCAGCAGCCCAACCGAGAGCCTATACGAGCAGTACTTC. The encoded protein is CASSPTESLYEQYF.